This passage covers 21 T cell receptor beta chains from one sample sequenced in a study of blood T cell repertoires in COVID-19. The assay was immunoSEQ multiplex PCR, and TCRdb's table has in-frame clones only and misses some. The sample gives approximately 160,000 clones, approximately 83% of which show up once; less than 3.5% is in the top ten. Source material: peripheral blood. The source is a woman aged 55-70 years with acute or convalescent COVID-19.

The CDR3 here is CASSRGQTNSPLHF. The CDR3 region has the DNA TGTGCCAGCAGCCGGGGACAGACCAATTCACCCCTCCACTTT. J is TRBJ1-6 and V is TRBV7-3, with 7 bases matching TRBD1. The V gene's germline CDR1 is SGHTA and CDR2 FQGTGA. V lost 5 bases to trimming and J lost 7 bases; unmatched junction nucleotides: 5. The CDR3 sequence is 14 residues long.

CDR3 in amino acids: CASNLGQSNQPQHF. Here the CDR3 DNA reads TGTGCCAGCAACCTGGGACAGAGCAATCAGCCCCAGCATTTT. The chain employs TRBV6-5 and TRBJ1-5, with 7 positions matching TRBD1. Looked up from germline, CDR1 is MNHEY and CDR2 is SVGAGI. The CDR3 loop spans 14 amino acids. V was pared by 7 bases and J by 1 base, with 4 bases of the junction left unmatched.

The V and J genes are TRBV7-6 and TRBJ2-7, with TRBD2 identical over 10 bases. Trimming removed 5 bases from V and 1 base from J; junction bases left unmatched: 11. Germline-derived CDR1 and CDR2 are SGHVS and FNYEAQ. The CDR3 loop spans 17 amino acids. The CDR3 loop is CASSHGLAVTKSYEQYF. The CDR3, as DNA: TGTGCCAGCAGCCACGGACTAGCGGTAACCAAATCCTACGAGCAGTACTTC.

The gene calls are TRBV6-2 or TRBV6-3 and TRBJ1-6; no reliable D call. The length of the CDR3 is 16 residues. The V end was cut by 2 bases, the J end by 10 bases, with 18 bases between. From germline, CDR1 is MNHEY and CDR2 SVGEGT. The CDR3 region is CASSYPPAELRSPLHF. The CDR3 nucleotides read TGTGCCAGCAGTTACCCCCCTGCGGAGCTCCGGTCACCCCTCCACTTT.

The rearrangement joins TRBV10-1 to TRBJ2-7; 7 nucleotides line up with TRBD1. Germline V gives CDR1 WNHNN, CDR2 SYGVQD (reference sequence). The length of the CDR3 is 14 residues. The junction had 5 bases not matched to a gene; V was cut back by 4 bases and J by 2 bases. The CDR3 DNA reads TGCGCCAGCAGTGGACAGGGCGTCCCCTACGAGCAGTACTTC. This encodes CASSGQGVPYEQYF.

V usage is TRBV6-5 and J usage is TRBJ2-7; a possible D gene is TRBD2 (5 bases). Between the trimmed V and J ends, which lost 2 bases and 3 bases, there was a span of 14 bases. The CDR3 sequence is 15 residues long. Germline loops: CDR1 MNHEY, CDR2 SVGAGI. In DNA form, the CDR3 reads TGTGCCAGCAGTTACCTTAGACAAGGAGGCTACGAGCAGTACTTC. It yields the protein CASSYLRQGGYEQYF.

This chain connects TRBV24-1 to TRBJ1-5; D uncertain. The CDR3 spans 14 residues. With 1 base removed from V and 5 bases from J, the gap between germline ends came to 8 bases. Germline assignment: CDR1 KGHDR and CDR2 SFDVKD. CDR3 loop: CATSDFGGYQPQHF. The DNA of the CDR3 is TGTGCCACCAGTGATTTTGGCGGATATCAGCCCCAGCATTTT.

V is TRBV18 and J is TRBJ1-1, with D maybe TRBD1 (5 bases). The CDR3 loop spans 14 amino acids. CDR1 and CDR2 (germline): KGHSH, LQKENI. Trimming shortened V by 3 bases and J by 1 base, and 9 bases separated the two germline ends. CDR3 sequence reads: CASSPFQGNTEAFF. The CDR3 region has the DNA TGTGCCAGCTCACCTTTTCAGGGGAACACTGAAGCTTTCTTT.

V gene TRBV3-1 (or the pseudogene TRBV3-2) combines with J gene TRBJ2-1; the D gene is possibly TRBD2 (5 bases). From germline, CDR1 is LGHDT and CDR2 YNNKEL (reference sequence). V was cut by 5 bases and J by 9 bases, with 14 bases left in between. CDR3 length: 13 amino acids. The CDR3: CASSALLSGEQFF. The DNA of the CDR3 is TGTGCCAGCAGCGCTCTCCTCAGCGGTGAGCAGTTCTTC.

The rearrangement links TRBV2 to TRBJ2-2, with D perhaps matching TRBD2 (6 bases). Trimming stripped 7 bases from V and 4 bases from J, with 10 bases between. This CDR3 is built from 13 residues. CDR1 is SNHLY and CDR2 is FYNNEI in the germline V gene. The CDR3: CASNRERTGELFF. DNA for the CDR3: TGTGCCAGCAACCGGGAGCGCACCGGGGAGCTGTTTTTT.

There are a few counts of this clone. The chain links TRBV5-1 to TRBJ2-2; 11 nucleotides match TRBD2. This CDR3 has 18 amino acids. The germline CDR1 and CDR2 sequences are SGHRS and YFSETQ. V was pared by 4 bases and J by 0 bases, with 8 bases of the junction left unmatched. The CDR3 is CASSPGLAAVANTGELFF. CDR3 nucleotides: TGCGCCAGCAGCCCGGGACTAGCGGCTGTCGCGAACACCGGGGAGCTGTTTTTT.

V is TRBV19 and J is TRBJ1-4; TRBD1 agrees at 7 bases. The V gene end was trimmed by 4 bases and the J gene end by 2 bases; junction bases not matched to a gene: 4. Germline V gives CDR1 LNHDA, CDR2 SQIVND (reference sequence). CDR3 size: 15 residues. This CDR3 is CASSNQGVTNEKLFF. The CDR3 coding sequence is TGTGCCAGTAGTAACCAGGGGGTTACTAATGAAAAACTGTTTTTT.

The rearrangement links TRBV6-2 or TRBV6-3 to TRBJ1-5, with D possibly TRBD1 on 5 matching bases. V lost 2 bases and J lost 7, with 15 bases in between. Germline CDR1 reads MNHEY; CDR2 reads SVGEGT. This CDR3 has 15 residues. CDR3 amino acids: CASSYVGGGGQPQHF. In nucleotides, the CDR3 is TGTGCCAGCAGTTACGTTGGGGGGGGAGGGCAGCCCCAGCATTTT.

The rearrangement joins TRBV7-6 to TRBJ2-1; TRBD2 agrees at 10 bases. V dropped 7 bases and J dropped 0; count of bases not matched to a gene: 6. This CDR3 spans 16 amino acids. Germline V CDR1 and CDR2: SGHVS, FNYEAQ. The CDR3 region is CASTLLAGDSYNEQFF. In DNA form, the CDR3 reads TGTGCCAGCACCCTCCTAGCGGGGGACTCCTACAATGAGCAGTTCTTC. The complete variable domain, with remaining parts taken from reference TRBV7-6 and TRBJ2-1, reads GAGVSQSPRYKVTKRGQDVALRCDPISGHVSLYWYRQALGQGPEFLTYFNYEAQQDKSGLPNDRFSAERPEGSISTLTIQRTEQRDSAMYRCASTLLAGDSYNEQFFGPGTRLTVL.

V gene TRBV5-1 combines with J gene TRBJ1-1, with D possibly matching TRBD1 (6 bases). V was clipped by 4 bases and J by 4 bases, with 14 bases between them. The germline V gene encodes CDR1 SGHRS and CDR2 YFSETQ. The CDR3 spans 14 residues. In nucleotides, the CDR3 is TGCGCCAGCAGCAATACAGGGCCCCCCACTGAAGCTTTCTTT. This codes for CASSNTGPPTEAFF.

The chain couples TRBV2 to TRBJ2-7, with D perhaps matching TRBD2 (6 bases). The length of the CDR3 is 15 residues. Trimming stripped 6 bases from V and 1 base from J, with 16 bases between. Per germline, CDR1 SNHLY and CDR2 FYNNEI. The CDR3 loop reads CASRELGLRSYEQYF. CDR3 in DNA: TGTGCCAGCAGGGAACTGGGACTCCGTTCCTACGAGCAGTACTTC.

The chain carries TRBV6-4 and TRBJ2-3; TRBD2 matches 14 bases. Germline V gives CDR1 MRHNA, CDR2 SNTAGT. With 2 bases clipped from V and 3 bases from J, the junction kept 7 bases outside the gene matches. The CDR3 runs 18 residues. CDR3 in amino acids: CASSDPRGTSGGTDTQYF. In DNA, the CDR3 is TGTGCCAGCAGTGACCCAAGAGGGACTAGCGGGGGAACAGATACGCAGTATTTT.

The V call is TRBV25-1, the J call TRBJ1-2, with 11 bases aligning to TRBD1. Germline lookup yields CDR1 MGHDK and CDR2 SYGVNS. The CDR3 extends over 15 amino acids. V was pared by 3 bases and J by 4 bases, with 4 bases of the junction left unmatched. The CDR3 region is CASSDWGQGGYGYTF. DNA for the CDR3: TGTGCCAGCAGTGACTGGGGACAGGGGGGCTATGGCTACACCTTC.

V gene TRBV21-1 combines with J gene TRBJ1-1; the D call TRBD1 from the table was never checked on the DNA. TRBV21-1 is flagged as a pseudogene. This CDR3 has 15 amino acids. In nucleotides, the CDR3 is TGTGCCAGCAGCAAAGCGGGGACAGGGCGGACTGAAGCTTTCTTT. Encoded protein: CASSKAGTGRTEAFF.

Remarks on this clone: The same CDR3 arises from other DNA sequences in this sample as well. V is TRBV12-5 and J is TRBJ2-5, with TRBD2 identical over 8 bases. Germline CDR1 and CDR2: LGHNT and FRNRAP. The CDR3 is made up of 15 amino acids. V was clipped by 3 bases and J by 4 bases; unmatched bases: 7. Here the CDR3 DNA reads TGTGCTAGTGGTTTAGGCACTAGCGGCGGAGAGACCCAGTACTTC. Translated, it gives CASGLGTSGGETQYF.

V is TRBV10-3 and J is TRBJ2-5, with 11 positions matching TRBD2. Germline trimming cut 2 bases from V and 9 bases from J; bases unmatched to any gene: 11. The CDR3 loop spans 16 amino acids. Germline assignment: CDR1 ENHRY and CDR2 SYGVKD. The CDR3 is CAISETKLAGAGAQYF. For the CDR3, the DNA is TGTGCCATCAGTGAGACAAAACTAGCGGGGGCTGGGGCCCAGTACTTC.